This TCR beta chain was sequenced during a study of blood T cell repertoires in COVID-19. Germline V CDR1 and CDR2: LNHDA, SQIVND (reference sequence). CDR3 length: 14 residues. V shed 7 bases and J 9 bases; nucleotides not matched to a gene: 9. TCRdb's table, derived via immunoSEQ multiplex PCR, lists solely in-frame clones and lacks some. The table shows over 35,000 clones, with 65% to 90% occurring only once. This clonotype was obtained from a human donor in a cohort sampled during active COVID-19. The specimen sequenced was peripheral blood. The rearrangement uses TRBV19 and TRBJ1-5; 10 positions match TRBD1. Here the CDR3 DNA reads TGTGCCAGTATTTCGGGACAGGGGATTTGGCCCCAGCATTTT. Translating gives CASISGQGIWPQHF.